These 21 T cell receptor beta chains were all obtained from the same sample, sequenced in a study of cytomegalovirus exposure and HLA in healthy donors. With 60 Vbeta and 13 Jbeta primers, the PCR was carried out. The protocol was immunoSEQ multiplex PCR, while the TCRdb copy is restricted to in-frame clones and leaves out a portion. The data show around 95,000 clones, about four fifths seen once. Sequenced input: PBMCs. Receptors originate from a young man in good health and CMV-seropositive.

The V call is TRBV27, the J call TRBJ2-2; TRBD1 aligns across 8 bases. The CDR3 has 17 amino acids. Germline lookup yields CDR1 MNHEY and CDR2 SMNVEV (reference sequence). Losses at the gene ends were 6 bases for V and 7 bases for J; bases not matched to a gene: 16. CDR3 region: CASRKINRDRWNGELFF. The CDR3 DNA reads TGTGCCAGCAGGAAGATAAACCGGGACAGGTGGAACGGGGAGCTGTTTTTT.

V usage is TRBV7-9 and J usage is TRBJ2-3, with a tentative D call TRBD2 (6 bases). This CDR3 is built from 12 residues. CDR1 SEHNR and CDR2 FQNEAQ come from the germline V gene (reference sequence). V was trimmed by 8 bases and J by 1 base, leaving 7 bases between them. CDR3 sequence: CASGEGTDTQYF. The CDR3 DNA follows: TGTGCCAGCGGGGAGGGCACAGATACGCAGTATTTT. Full variable domain (rest looked up from reference TRBV7-9 and TRBJ2-3): DTGVSQNPRHKITKRGQNVTFRCDPISEHNRLYWYRQTLGQGPEFLTYFQNEAQLEKSRLLSDRFSAERPKGSFSTLEIQRTEQGDSAMYLCASGEGTDTQYFGPGTRLTVL.

V usage is TRBV7-2 and J usage is TRBJ2-2, with D perhaps TRBD2 (5 bases). Germline CDR1 reads SGHTA; CDR2 reads FQGNSA. V lost 3 bases and J lost 4, with 12 bases in between. The CDR3 covers 15 residues. The CDR3 spells CASSFASGVTGELFF. The DNA of the CDR3 is TGTGCCAGCAGCTTCGCCAGCGGAGTCACCGGGGAGCTGTTTTTT.

This clone was seen a few times. The chain has TRBV6-4 and TRBJ1-1; tentatively, D is TRBD1 (5 bases). This CDR3 region has 13 residues. Deletions cut 2 bases from V and 2 bases from J, with 6 bases between. Germline assignment: CDR1 MRHNA and CDR2 SNTAGT. CDR3 DNA sequence: TGTGCCAGCAGTGACAGGGGAAACACTGAAGCTTTCTTT. This translates into CASSDRGNTEAFF.

This clone was recorded only once. The chain uses TRBV5-1 and TRBJ2-2; TRBD1 might be the D (5 bases). Per the germline V gene, CDR1 is SGHRS and CDR2 is YFSETQ. The CDR3 is 15 residues long. Deletions cut 3 bases from V and 4 bases from J, with 13 bases between. The CDR3 DNA reads TGCGCCAGCAGCTCCCCCGACAGCAGCACCGGGGAGCTGTTTTTT. It specifies CASSSPDSSTGELFF.

For the CDR3, the DNA is TGTGCCAGCAGCTTAGCTGGGACAGGGGGCAATGAGCAGTTCTTC. Encoded protein: CASSLAGTGGNEQFF. The chain recombines TRBV7-2 with TRBJ2-1; 11 bases fit TRBD1. The CDR3 consists of 15 residues. In germline, CDR1 is SGHTA, CDR2 FQGNSA. The V segment lost 0 bases and the J segment 6 bases; nucleotides outside the gene matches: 1.

The chain links TRBV19 to TRBJ1-5; D is unresolved. Trimming removed 8 bases at V and 2 bases at J, with 10 bases between. CDR3 length: 13 amino acids. Germline V gene lookup returns CDR1 LNHDA and CDR2 SQIVND (reference sequence). CDR3: CASSNQGNQPQHF. The CDR3 DNA reads TGTGCCAGTTCGAACCAGGGCAATCAGCCCCAGCATTTT.

This chain uses TRBV6-1 with TRBJ2-5, with TRBD2 matching 13 bases. With the DNA end fitting TRBJ2-7 better, the J assignment may be wrong. The CDR3 is 18 amino acids. Per germline, CDR1 MNHNS and CDR2 SASEGT. CDR3: CASSGTSGSANSWYEQYF. Written as DNA, the CDR3 is TGTGCCAGCAGTGGGACTAGCGGGAGCGCAAATTCTTGGTACGAGCAGTACTTC.

The gene calls are TRBV18 and TRBJ2-5, with TRBD2 matching 12 bases. The CDR3 is made up of 17 amino acids. V lost 2 bases, J lost 6 bases, and 10 bases stayed unmatched. Germline CDR1 is KGHSH and CDR2 is LQKENI. CDR3 nucleotides: TGTGCCAGCTCACCAATGACTAGCGGGAGTCAGGGCCAGACCCAGTACTTC. Translating it yields CASSPMTSGSQGQTQYF.

This chain connects TRBV28 to TRBJ2-5; 11 bases match TRBD2. This CDR3 contains 15 residues. Per germline, CDR1 MDHEN and CDR2 SYDVKM. Trimming removed 6 bases from V and 5 bases from J; junction bases left unmatched: 8. CDR3 bases: TGTGCCAGCAGCCTTAGCGGGAGGGCCGAGGAGACCCAGTACTTC. This codes for CASSLSGRAEETQYF.

The chain couples TRBV4-1 to TRBJ1-4; 7 bases are a match to TRBD1. V gave up 4 bases and J gave up 2 bases; unmatched junction bases: 16. The CDR3 has 19 amino acids. Germline V gene lookup returns CDR1 MGHRA and CDR2 YSYEKL. CDR3 in DNA: TGCGCCAGCAGCCCAGAGGGACAGCCAACTTACTCCACTAATGAAAAACTGTTTTTT. It translates to CASSPEGQPTYSTNEKLFF.

The genes are TRBV11-1 and TRBJ2-1; D not certain. V was trimmed by 4 bases and J by 1 base, leaving 20 bases between them. The germline CDR1 and CDR2 sequences are SGHAT and FQDESV (reference sequence). The CDR3 consists of 18 residues. This CDR3 is CASSSPRAIGGSYNEQFF. The CDR3 bases are TGTGCCAGCAGCTCTCCGCGAGCGATCGGTGGTTCCTACAATGAGCAGTTCTTC.

V is TRBV5-1 and J is TRBJ1-6, with 9 bases matching TRBD1. The trim removed 5 bases at V and 6 bases at J, leaving 3 bases unmatched. The CDR3 runs to 14 residues. CDR1 SGHRS and CDR2 YFSETQ come from the germline V gene. The CDR3 protein is CASRGQGSNSPLHF. The DNA for the CDR3 is TGCGCCAGCAGAGGACAGGGGAGTAATTCACCCCTCCACTTT.

The chain links TRBV28 to TRBJ1-4; TRBD1 matches at 7 bases. Germline V gene sequence: CDR1 MDHEN, CDR2 SYDVKM. This CDR3 has 17 residues. V gave up 5 bases and J gave up 7 bases; unmatched junction bases: 16. The CDR3 region has the DNA TGTGCCAGCAGTCACACGACCGGACAGGCTTGGGTTGAAAAACTGTTTTTT. It translates to CASSHTTGQAWVEKLFF.

This sequence joins TRBV5-1 and TRBJ2-7; D ambiguous. V shed 4 bases and J shed 0 bases, with 8 bases lying between them. Germline values: CDR1 SGHRS, CDR2 YFSETQ. The CDR3 totals 13 residues. The CDR3 sequence is CASSAVSSYEQYF. Written as DNA, the CDR3 is TGCGCCAGCAGCGCCGTGAGCTCCTACGAGCAGTACTTC.

In the case of this clone: Its ends do not fully match the called genes, so a read error is possible. J is TRBJ2-3 and V is TRBV5-1; TRBD2 aligns across 9 bases. Germline V gene data show CDR1 as SGHRS and CDR2 as YFSETQ. This CDR3 has 15 amino acids. CDR3: CASSSFSGRDDTQYF. Written as DNA, the CDR3 is TGTGCCAGCAGCTCATTTAGCGGGAGAGACGATACGCAGTATTTT.

The chain combines TRBV5-4 with TRBJ1-1; 9 bases line up with TRBD1. This CDR3 comprises 15 residues. Germline CDR1 and CDR2: SGHNT and YYREEE (reference sequence). V was clipped by 4 bases and J by 4 bases; unmatched bases: 8. For the CDR3, the DNA is TGTGCCAGCAGCCAGCCGGGACAGGGTCCCACTGAAGCTTTCTTT. It is translated as CASSQPGQGPTEAFF.

This clone was seen once. The chain links TRBV9 to TRBJ1-3; weak D call: TRBD1 (6 bases). The length of the CDR3 is 14 residues. V lost 6 bases, J lost 4 bases, and 14 bases lay in between. Per the germline V gene, CDR1 is SGDLS and CDR2 is YYNGEE. The DNA for the CDR3 is TGTGCCAGCAATAGGGGGGGGTACGGAAACACCATATATTTT. Translation gives CASNRGGYGNTIYF.

V and J are TRBV5-1 and TRBJ1-1; D remains unclear. The germline CDR1 and CDR2 sequences are SGHRS and YFSETQ. Between the trimmed V and J ends, which lost 2 bases and 0 bases, there was a span of 8 bases. The CDR3 consists of 14 residues. Written as DNA, the CDR3 is TGCGCCAGCAGCTTCTCTACCGTGAACACTGAAGCTTTCTTT. It translates to CASSFSTVNTEAFF. Full variable domain (remainder filled in from reference TRBV5-1 and TRBJ1-1): KAGVTQTPRYLIKTRGQQVTLSCSPISGHRSVSWYQQTPGQGLQFLFEYFSETQRNKGNFPGRFSGRQFSNSRSEMNVSTLELGDSALYLCASSFSTVNTEAFFGQGTRLTVV.

The V and J genes are TRBV28 and TRBJ2-4; D gene unclear. This CDR3 comprises 15 residues. V lost 6 bases, J lost 0 bases, and 12 bases lay in between. Looked up from germline, CDR1 is MDHEN and CDR2 is SYDVKM. The CDR3 sequence: CASSYARLAKNIQYF. CDR3 coding DNA: TGTGCCAGCAGCTACGCTAGGCTAGCCAAAAACATTCAGTACTTC.

The V and J genes are TRBV15 and TRBJ1-5; possible D gene TRBD1, 5 bases. The CDR3 has 15 amino acids. Germline V lookup: CDR1 LNHNV, CDR2 YYDKDF (reference sequence). V lost 4 bases and J 1 base, leaving 11 bases between the germline ends. The CDR3 region has the DNA TGTGCCACCAGCACCCACGGGGGGAGCAATCAGCCCCAGCATTTT. This translates into CATSTHGGSNQPQHF.